This entry describes one T cell receptor (beta chain). The CDR3 length is 15 residues. The trim removed 4 bases at V and 4 bases at J, leaving 9 bases unmatched. CDR1 SGHRS and CDR2 YFSETQ come from the germline V gene. This sample is drawn from a study of cytomegalovirus exposure and HLA in healthy donors. Researchers ran the PCR with 60 Vbeta and 13 Jbeta primers. The assay was immunoSEQ multiplex PCR, and TCRdb's table has in-frame clones only and misses some. The table has 80,000 to 100,000 clones, around 77% seen once. Sequenced input: PBMCs. J is TRBJ1-1 and V is TRBV5-1; 8 nucleotides match TRBD1. The origin of this receptor is a man aged 35-49 years in good health and CMV-seronegative. The CDR3 DNA sequence: TGCGCCAGCAGCCCCTCGACAGGGGAGGGCACTGAAGCTTTCTTT. This sequence encodes CASSPSTGEGTEAFF.